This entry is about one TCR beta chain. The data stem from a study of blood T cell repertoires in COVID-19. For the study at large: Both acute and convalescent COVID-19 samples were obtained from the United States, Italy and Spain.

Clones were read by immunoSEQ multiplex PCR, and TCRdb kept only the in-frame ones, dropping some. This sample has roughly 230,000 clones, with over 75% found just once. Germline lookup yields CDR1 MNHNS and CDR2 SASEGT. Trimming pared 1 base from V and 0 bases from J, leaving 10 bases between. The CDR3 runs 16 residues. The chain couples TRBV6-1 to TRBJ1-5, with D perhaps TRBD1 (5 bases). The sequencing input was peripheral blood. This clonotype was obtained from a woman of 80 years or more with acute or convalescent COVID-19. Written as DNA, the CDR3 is TGTGCCAGCAGTGAAGGGAACAGGAATAGCAATCAGCCCCAGCATTTT. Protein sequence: CASSEGNRNSNQPQHF.